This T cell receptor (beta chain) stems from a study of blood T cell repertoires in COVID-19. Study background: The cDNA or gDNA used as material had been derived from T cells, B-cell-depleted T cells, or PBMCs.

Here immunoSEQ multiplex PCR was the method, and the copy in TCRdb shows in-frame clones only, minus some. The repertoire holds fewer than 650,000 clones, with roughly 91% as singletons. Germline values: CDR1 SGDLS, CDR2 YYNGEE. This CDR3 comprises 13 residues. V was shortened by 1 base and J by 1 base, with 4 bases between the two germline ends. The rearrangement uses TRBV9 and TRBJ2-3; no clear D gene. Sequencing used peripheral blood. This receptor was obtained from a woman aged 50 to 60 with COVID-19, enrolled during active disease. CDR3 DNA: TGTGCCAGCAGCGTATTAGGCACAGATACGCAGTATTTT. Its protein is CASSVLGTDTQYF.